The entry below gives a single TCR beta chain sequence along with its context. Clones were read by immunoSEQ multiplex PCR, and TCRdb kept only the in-frame ones, dropping some. The sample comprises fewer than 250,000 clones, roughly four fifths of which are singletons, and 7.6% rests with the top ten. These data belong to a study of blood T cell repertoires in COVID-19. Study overall: Sites in the United States, Italy and Spain provided acute and convalescent COVID-19 samples. PBMCs, B-cell-depleted T cells, or T cells were the source of the cDNA or gDNA that made up the material.

The V and J ends lost 4 bases and 6 bases, in that order; junction bases with no gene match: 5. The CDR3 is made up of 14 amino acids. Germline loops: CDR1 SGHTS, CDR2 YDEGEE. The V call is TRBV5-8, the J call TRBJ2-1; 9 bases agree with TRBD1. Sequenced material: peripheral blood. This receptor was obtained from a woman between 45 and 65 years old with active or convalescent COVID-19. CDR3 DNA: TGTGCCAGCAGCGATACGACAGGGGGCAATGAGCAGTTCTTC. It translates to CASSDTTGGNEQFF.